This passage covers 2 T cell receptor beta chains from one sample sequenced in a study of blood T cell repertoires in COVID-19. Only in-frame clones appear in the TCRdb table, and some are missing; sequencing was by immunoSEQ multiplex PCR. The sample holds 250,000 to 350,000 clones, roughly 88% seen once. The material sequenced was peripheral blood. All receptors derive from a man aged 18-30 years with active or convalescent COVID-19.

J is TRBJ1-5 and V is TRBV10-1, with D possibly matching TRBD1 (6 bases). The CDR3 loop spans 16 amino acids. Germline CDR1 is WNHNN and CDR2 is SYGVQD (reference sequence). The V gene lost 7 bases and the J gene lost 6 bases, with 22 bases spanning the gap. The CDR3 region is CASTGDRGGEVQPQHF. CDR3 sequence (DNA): TGCGCCAGCACAGGGGACCGGGGGGGGGAGGTTCAGCCCCAGCATTTT.

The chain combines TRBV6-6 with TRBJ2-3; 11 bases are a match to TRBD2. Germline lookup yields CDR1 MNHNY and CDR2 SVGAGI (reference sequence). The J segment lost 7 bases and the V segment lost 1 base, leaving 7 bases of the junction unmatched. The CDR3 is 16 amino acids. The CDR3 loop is CASSYFTSGGSNTQYF. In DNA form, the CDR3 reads TGTGCCAGCAGTTACTTCACTAGCGGGGGCTCTAATACGCAGTATTTT.